Presented here are 16 T cell receptor beta chains from one specimen sequenced in a study of shared clonotypes between healthy human individuals. Repertoires were generated with immunoSEQ multiplex PCR, while TCRdb's copy carries only in-frame clones and drops some. The sample carries approximately 600,000 clones, roughly 96% recorded once. As defined, naive CD8 cells were CD45RO-negative and positively selected for CCR7, with terminally differentiated effector memory CD45RA+ cells excluded. Sequencing was done on a sample of naive CD8+ T cells sorted from blood. Receptors originate from a woman aged 30 to 39 in good health.

The V gene is TRBV2, the J gene TRBJ2-2, with D perhaps given as TRBD1 or TRBD2 (6 bases each). The CDR3 covers 17 residues. V was clipped by 6 bases and J by 0 bases, with 17 bases between them. Germline V lookup: CDR1 SNHLY, CDR2 FYNNEI. The CDR3: CASRGGGTRSNTGELFF. The CDR3 region has the DNA TGTGCCAGCAGGGGGGGCGGGACAAGATCGAACACCGGGGAGCTGTTTTTT.

For this clone: Within the sample, other DNA sequences also encode this same CDR3. The genes are TRBV19 and TRBJ2-7; 8 bases line up with TRBD1. The length of the CDR3 is 14 residues. V was pared by 6 bases and J by 6 bases, with 10 bases of the junction left unmatched. Germline CDR1 and CDR2: LNHDA and SQIVND (reference sequence). The CDR3 protein is CASRLDRVDGEQYF. Written as DNA, the CDR3 is TGTGCCAGTAGGCTGGACAGGGTAGACGGCGAGCAGTACTTC.

This sequence joins TRBV11-2 and TRBJ2-1, with a weak D call TRBD1 (6 bases). This CDR3 region has 18 residues. V gave up 6 bases and J gave up 4 bases, with 25 bases separating them. CDR1 and CDR2 (germline): SGHAT, FQNNGV. CDR3 bases: TGTGCCAGCAGGTCAGAGGGGGTGGACCCTGCCTTTTACAATGAGCAGTTCTTC. This sequence encodes CASRSEGVDPAFYNEQFF. Drawing the rest from reference TRBV11-2 and TRBJ2-1, the complete variable domain is EAGVAQSPRYKIIEKRQSVAFWCNPISGHATLYWYQQILGQGPKLLIQFQNNGVVDDSQLPKDRFSAERLKGVDSTLKIQPAKLEDSAVYLCASRSEGVDPAFYNEQFFGPGTRLTVL.

This chain uses TRBV5-6 with TRBJ2-7; 7 bases match TRBD1. Germline V gene data show CDR1 as SGHDT and CDR2 as YYEEEE. This CDR3 comprises 14 residues. The junction had 5 bases not matched to a gene; V was cut back by 2 bases and J by 3 bases. The DNA for the CDR3 is TGTGCCAGCAGCTTCGGGGCAGGGGGCTACGAGCAGTACTTC. It translates to CASSFGAGGYEQYF.

This CDR3 is CASSYLGLTSTDTQYF. Written as DNA, the CDR3 is TGTGCCAGCAGTTACTTGGGATTAACTAGCACAGATACGCAGTATTTT. V and J are TRBV6-5 and TRBJ2-3, with no clear D. This CDR3 comprises 16 residues. Germline CDR1 reads MNHEY; CDR2 reads SVGAGI. The V end was cut by 1 base, the J end by 0 bases, with 11 bases between.

CDR3 sequence reads: CASSMGLAGELMAYEQYF. Here the CDR3 DNA reads TGTGCCAGCAGCATGGGACTAGCGGGAGAGTTGATGGCCTACGAGCAGTACTTC. The genes are TRBV7-9 and TRBJ2-7; 14 nucleotides align to TRBD2. With 5 bases clipped from V and 2 bases from J, the junction kept 11 bases outside the gene matches. Germline lookup yields CDR1 SEHNR and CDR2 FQNEAQ (reference sequence). This CDR3 contains 18 residues. Complete variable domain (other parts from reference TRBV7-9 and TRBJ2-7): DTGVSQNPRHKITKRGQNVTFRCDPISEHNRLYWYRQTLGQGPEFLTYFQNEAQLEKSRLLSDRFSAERPKGSFSTLEIQRTEQGDSAMYLCASSMGLAGELMAYEQYFGPGTRLTVT.

The rearrangement joins TRBV27 to TRBJ1-1; D remains unclear. The CDR3 sequence is 12 residues long. The V end was cut by 11 bases, the J end by 9 bases, with 19 bases between. CDR1 and CDR2 (germline): MNHEY, SMNVEV (reference sequence). The CDR3 is CAGDSNPVQAFF. The CDR3 coding sequence is TGTGCCGGAGATTCTAACCCTGTACAAGCTTTCTTT.

The genes are TRBV7-9 and TRBJ2-7; 8 bases are a match to TRBD2. CDR1 and CDR2 (germline): SEHNR, FQNEAQ (reference sequence). The V gene end was trimmed by 2 bases and the J gene end by 2 bases; junction bases not matched to a gene: 5. The CDR3 loop spans 15 amino acids. The CDR3 is CASSLSMGLAYEQYF. The CDR3 nucleotides read TGTGCCAGCAGCTTATCGATGGGACTAGCCTACGAGCAGTACTTC.

The chain joins TRBV10-3 to TRBJ2-7; D uncertain. Germline V lookup: CDR1 ENHRY, CDR2 SYGVKD. V dropped 3 bases and J dropped 4 bases, with 10 bases sitting between them. The CDR3 sequence is 13 residues long. CDR3 coding DNA: TGTGCCATCAGTGAAGGTCTAGTGTACGAGCAGTACTTC. This codes for CAISEGLVYEQYF.

Here the CDR3 reads CASSPSRAGTSGRGETQYF. The CDR3 DNA follows: TGTGCCAGCAGCCCCTCCCGGGCCGGGACTAGCGGGAGAGGTGAGACCCAGTACTTC. The chain combines TRBV7-8 with TRBJ2-5; 14 bases line up with TRBD2. CDR1 and CDR2 (germline): SGHVS, FQNEAQ. The CDR3 loop spans 19 amino acids. V dropped 5 bases and J dropped 5; count of bases not matched to a gene: 16.

The V call is TRBV28, the J call TRBJ2-7, with D tentatively TRBD1 or TRBD2 (6 bases each). Trimming removed 4 bases from V and 2 bases from J, with 12 bases in between. This CDR3 has 14 residues. The V gene's germline CDR1 is MDHEN and CDR2 SYDVKM. The CDR3 sequence is CASSYTGAPYEQYF. The CDR3 DNA sequence: TGTGCCAGCAGTTACACGGGGGCGCCCTACGAGCAGTACTTC. The entire variable domain, with the rest obtained from reference TRBV28 and TRBJ2-7, is as follows: DVKVTQSSRYLVKRTGEKVFLECVQDMDHENMFWYRQDPGLGLRLIYFSYDVKMKEKGDIPEGYSVSREKKERFSLILESASTNQTSMYLCASSYTGAPYEQYFGPGTRLTVT.

The rearrangement uses TRBV30 and TRBJ2-1; TRBD2 matches 13 bases. V lost 0 bases to trimming and J lost 0 bases; unmatched junction nucleotides: 11. The germline V gene has CDR1 GTSNPN and CDR2 SVGIG (reference sequence). This CDR3 spans 20 amino acids. DNA of the CDR3: TGTGCCTGGAGTGTACAGGGACTAGCGGGAACCCTGAGCTCCTACAATGAGCAGTTCTTC. Translation gives CAWSVQGLAGTLSSYNEQFF. The whole variable domain, remainder taken from reference TRBV30 and TRBJ2-1, is SQTIHQWPATLVQPVGSPLSLECTVEGTSNPNLYWYRQAAGRGLQLLFYSVGIGQISSEVPQNLSASRPQDRQFILSSKKLLLSDSGFYLCAWSVQGLAGTLSSYNEQFFGPGTRLTVL.

This rearrangement joins TRBV10-1 to TRBJ1-1, with TRBD1 as a possible D gene (5 bases). The CDR3 covers 13 residues. V dropped 5 bases and J dropped 3 bases, with 10 bases sitting between them. CDR1 and CDR2 from the germline V gene are WNHNN and SYGVQD (reference sequence). The CDR3: CASSLQGYTEAFF. The CDR3 nucleotides are TGCGCCAGCAGTCTTCAGGGATACACTGAAGCTTTCTTT.

The chain combines TRBV28 with TRBJ2-5; the match to TRBD1 covers 7 bases. With the DNA end fitting TRBJ2-7 better, the J assignment may be wrong. Germline V CDR1 and CDR2: MDHEN, SYDVKM. The length of the CDR3 is 15 residues. In nucleotides, the CDR3 is TGTGCCAGCACGAGAGACAGGGCCGGGGCGTACGAGCAGTACTTC. Its translation is CASTRDRAGAYEQYF.

This chain connects TRBV7-9 to TRBJ2-7, with 11 bases fitting TRBD2. The CDR3 consists of 18 residues. J gave up 0 bases and V 2 bases, and 9 bases lay outside the gene matches. The germline V gene has CDR1 SEHNR and CDR2 FQNEAQ (reference sequence). CDR3 sequence reads: CASSLSFGTSGLSYEQYF. In nucleotides, the CDR3 is TGTGCCAGCAGCTTATCATTTGGGACTAGCGGCCTCTCCTACGAGCAGTACTTC.

This clone came up once. The rearrangement joins TRBV27 to TRBJ1-1, with D maybe TRBD1 (5 bases). Germline V gene lookup returns CDR1 MNHEY and CDR2 SMNVEV (reference sequence). Trimming cost V 10 bases and J 2 bases, with 11 bases left between them. The CDR3 is made up of 12 amino acids. The CDR3 sequence: CATGPTNTEAFF. CDR3 in DNA: TGTGCCACGGGACCGACCAACACTGAAGCTTTCTTT.